A single sample gave rise to the 20 T cell receptor beta chains below, sequenced in a study of blood T cell repertoires in COVID-19. Clones were sequenced by immunoSEQ multiplex PCR, and TCRdb holds only the in-frame ones, with some missing. Altogether about 97,000 clones are present, around 80% being singletons, with the ten largest covering 9.8%. Source material: peripheral blood. All receptors derive from a man aged 55 to 70 with active or convalescent COVID-19.

The rearrangement joins TRBV20-1 to TRBJ2-7; D perhaps matches TRBD2 (6 bases). The V gene's germline CDR1 is DFQATT and CDR2 SNEGSKA (reference sequence). V lost 6 bases to trimming and J lost 6 bases, with 12 bases between them. This CDR3 spans 11 amino acids. The CDR3 spells CSANSGVEQYV. The DNA of the CDR3 is TGCAGTGCCAATTCGGGGGTCGAGCAGTACGTC.

The J gene is TRBJ2-2, the V gene TRBV29-1, with TRBD1 matching over 7 bases. The V gene's germline CDR1 is SQVTM and CDR2 ANQGSEA. Trimming at V came to 8 bases and at J to 6 bases, leaving 6 bases not matched to a gene. CDR3 length: 12 amino acids. The CDR3 is CSKQGLAGELFF. CDR3 bases: TGCAGCAAACAGGGGTTGGCCGGGGAGCTGTTTTTT.

This clone has more than one count but fewer than ten. The chain joins TRBV28 to TRBJ2-2, with 10 bases that match TRBD1. The CDR3 runs to 16 residues. V gave up 2 bases and J gave up 3 bases; unmatched junction bases: 3. Germline CDR1 and CDR2: MDHEN and SYDVKM. CDR3 residues: CASSLGDRGDTGELFF. As DNA, the CDR3 is TGTGCCAGCAGTTTAGGGGACAGGGGCGACACCGGGGAGCTGTTTTTT.

This sequence joins TRBV7-8 and TRBJ1-1, with 8 positions matching TRBD1. The CDR3 extends over 15 amino acids. In germline, CDR1 is SGHVS, CDR2 FQNEAQ. V was clipped by 6 bases and J by 1 base; unmatched bases: 7. CDR3 coding DNA: TGTGCCAGCAGTCGACAGGGGCATCGGAACACTGAAGCTTTCTTT. Protein product: CASSRQGHRNTEAFF. Drawing the rest from reference TRBV7-8 and TRBJ1-1, the complete variable domain is GAGVSQSPRYKVAKRGQDVALRCDPISGHVSLFWYQQALGQGPEFLTYFQNEAQLDKSGLPSDRFFAERPEGSVSTLKIQRTQQEDSAVYLCASSRQGHRNTEAFFGQGTRLTVV.

The chain carries TRBV19 and TRBJ2-1; D possibly corresponds to TRBD1 (6 bases). V was trimmed by 6 bases and J by 5 bases, leaving 14 bases between them. The germline gives CDR1 LNHDA, CDR2 SQIVND (reference sequence). This CDR3 is 14 amino acids long. The CDR3 region is CASRLQGQNNEQFF. The CDR3, as DNA: TGTGCCAGTAGGCTTCAGGGACAAAACAATGAGCAGTTCTTC.

The V and J genes are TRBV7-9 and TRBJ2-1; the match to TRBD2 covers 11 bases. The CDR3 runs 17 residues. The V and J ends lost 0 bases and 4 bases, in that order; junction bases with no gene match: 5. Germline CDR1 and CDR2: SEHNR and FQNEAQ (reference sequence). CDR3 region: CASSLAGTSGIYNEQFF. CDR3 nucleotides: TGTGCCAGCAGCTTAGCAGGGACTAGCGGTATTTACAATGAGCAGTTCTTC. The full variable domain, rest sourced from reference TRBV7-9 and TRBJ2-1, is DTGVSQNPRHKITKRGQNVTFRCDPISEHNRLYWYRQTLGQGPEFLTYFQNEAQLEKSRLLSDRFSAERPKGSFSTLEIQRTEQGDSAMYLCASSLAGTSGIYNEQFFGPGTRLTVL.

CDR3 loop: CSAKTDTYEQYF. Written as DNA, the CDR3 is TGCAGCGCAAAGACAGATACCTACGAGCAGTACTTC. The rearrangement links TRBV29-1 to TRBJ2-7; a weak D match, TRBD1 (5 bases). Deletions cut 7 bases from V and 2 bases from J, with 12 bases between. The CDR3 has 12 residues. Germline CDR1 reads SQVTM; CDR2 reads ANQGSEA.

V and J are TRBV3-1 (or the pseudogene TRBV3-2) and TRBJ2-5; D is unresolved. With 0 bases removed from V and 7 bases from J, the gap between germline ends came to 9 bases. The CDR3 contains 13 residues. CDR1 and CDR2 from the germline V gene are LGHDT and YNNKEL (reference sequence). The CDR3 sequence: CASSQEGPATQYF. The CDR3 region has the DNA TGTGCCAGCAGCCAAGAGGGCCCCGCGACCCAGTACTTC.

J is TRBJ2-2 and V is TRBV7-9; 12 bases align to TRBD2. The germline CDR1 and CDR2 sequences are SEHNR and FQNEAQ (reference sequence). V was pared by 5 bases and J by 6 bases, with 10 bases of the junction left unmatched. The CDR3 extends over 17 amino acids. The CDR3 nucleotides read TGTGCCAGCAGCCGCGTGACTAGCGGGAGTCAGCCCGGGGAGCTGTTTTTT. This gives the protein CASSRVTSGSQPGELFF.

The rearrangement uses TRBV25-1 and TRBJ2-7, with 10 bases aligning to TRBD2. This CDR3 has 14 amino acids. V gave up 10 bases and J gave up 6 bases; unmatched junction bases: 12. Germline values: CDR1 MGHDK, CDR2 SYGVNS. Here the CDR3 DNA reads TGTGCCACCTTAGCGGGAGGTCCGCCCGGCGAGCAGTACGTC. It translates to CATLAGGPPGEQYV.

DNA of the CDR3: TGTGCCAGCATCTCTGGACAGGGGGCCGATGGCTACACCTTC. Residues: CASISGQGADGYTF. The chain combines TRBV28 with TRBJ1-2; 11 nucleotides match TRBD1. Germline V gives CDR1 MDHEN, CDR2 SYDVKM. This CDR3 region has 14 residues. With V trimmed by 7 bases and J by 6 bases, 7 bases remained unmatched.

J is TRBJ1-5 and V is TRBV7-2; TRBD1 might be the D (6 bases). The V and J ends lost 5 bases and 3 bases respectively, with 11 bases between them. Germline V gene data show CDR1 as SGHTA and CDR2 as FQGNSA. There are 14 residues in the CDR3. CDR3 bases: TGTGCCAGCAGCCAGGGACATAACAATCAGCCCCAGCATTTT. It is translated as CASSQGHNNQPQHF.

The chain combines TRBV11-1 with TRBJ1-6, with 9 nucleotides matching TRBD1. This CDR3 has 14 amino acids. Germline lookup yields CDR1 SGHAT and CDR2 FQDESV (reference sequence). The ends lost 5 bases at V and 11 bases at J; junction bases unmatched: 7. In nucleotides, the CDR3 is TGTGCCAGCAGCAACGGACAGGGGAGTGCACCCCTCCACTTT. It encodes CASSNGQGSAPLHF.

This chain connects TRBV7-2 to TRBJ2-3; TRBD2 matches at 12 bases. The V segment lost 5 bases and the J segment 6 bases; nucleotides outside the gene matches: 12. The CDR3 extends over 17 amino acids. Germline lookup yields CDR1 SGHTA and CDR2 FQGNSA. The CDR3 DNA reads TGTGCCAGCAGCCATTCTAGCGGGAGGGCAGGGGCGGATACGCAGTATTTT. Translated, it gives CASSHSSGRAGADTQYF.

This clone turned up a few times. The chain carries TRBV10-1 and TRBJ2-1, with 10 bases lining up with TRBD2. The CDR3 totals 15 residues. Germline-derived CDR1 and CDR2 are WNHNN and SYGVQD (reference sequence). Losses at the gene ends were 6 bases for V and 9 bases for J; bases not matched to a gene: 11. The CDR3 sequence is CASSPAGTSVFEQFF. The CDR3, as DNA: TGCGCCAGCAGCCCTGCCGGGACTAGCGTGTTTGAGCAGTTCTTC.

This sequence joins TRBV5-4 and TRBJ2-3; D is perhaps TRBD1 (5 bases). Germline lookup yields CDR1 SGHNT and CDR2 YYREEE (reference sequence). V was trimmed by 4 bases and J by 6 bases, leaving 6 bases between them. This CDR3 has 11 amino acids. The CDR3 bases are TGTGCCAGCAGCCCAGGGGATACGCAGTATTTT. As protein: CASSPGDTQYF.

J is TRBJ1-1 and V is TRBV18; maybe TRBD1 (6 bases). Germline lookup yields CDR1 KGHSH and CDR2 LQKENI. The CDR3 contains 14 residues. The V and J ends lost 3 bases and 4 bases respectively, with 12 bases between them. CDR3 sequence reads: CASSPETRGTEAFF. In nucleotides, the CDR3 is TGTGCCAGCTCACCTGAGACCAGGGGCACTGAAGCTTTCTTT.

The V call is TRBV6-1, the J call TRBJ2-3, with 7 bases matching TRBD2. The ends lost 3 bases at V and 4 bases at J; junction bases unmatched: 7. The CDR3 sequence is 15 residues long. CDR1 and CDR2 from the germline V gene are MNHNS and SASEGT. The CDR3: CASSEGGVGSDTQYF. CDR3 DNA sequence: TGTGCCAGCAGTGAGGGGGGGGTTGGTTCAGATACGCAGTATTTT.

This clone came up a few times. The V and J genes are TRBV11-2 and TRBJ2-7; D ambiguous. The CDR3 loop spans 14 amino acids. V was clipped by 0 bases and J by 4 bases, with 10 bases between them. Per the germline V gene, CDR1 is SGHAT and CDR2 is FQNNGV. The CDR3 here is CASSLDLRVYEQYV. CDR3 in DNA: TGTGCCAGCAGCTTAGACCTCCGGGTTTACGAGCAGTACGTC.

The chain recombines TRBV9 with TRBJ2-1; possibly TRBD1 for D (6 bases). The CDR3 runs 17 residues. CDR1 and CDR2 (germline): SGDLS, YYNGEE. Trimming took 1 base from V and 0 from J, leaving 14 bases between them. Here the CDR3 DNA reads TGTGCCAGCAGCGTAAACCCACAGGGCTACTCCTACAATGAGCAGTTCTTC. It encodes CASSVNPQGYSYNEQFF.